Shown below are 22 T cell receptor beta chains from a single sample sequenced in a study of human T cells and chemical hapten exposure. Time point described: pre-sensitization, week 0. As for treatment: therapeutic diphenylcyclopropenone sensitization with weekly scalp DPC. A single record per CDR3 protein comes from TCRdb applying MiXCR to the RACE reads. The top ten clones hold 1.2% of a sample with about 270,000 distinct CDR3 sequences, approximately 8% of them seen once. The source material was whole blood, sampled in connection with sensitization to the hapten diphenylcyclopropenone (DPC). These receptors were taken from a young man with alopecia areata. Some clones in this sample may be carry-over from other donors' samples.

This clonotype was detected many times. V usage is TRBV12-3 or TRBV12-4 and J usage is TRBJ2-5; D gene unclear. Trimming cost V 6 bases and J 3 bases, with 5 bases left between them. The CDR3 contains 11 residues. This CDR3 reads CASSQKETQYF. For the CDR3, the DNA is TGTGCCAGCAGCCAAAAAGAGACCCAGTACTTC.

This clonotype occurred a few times. The chain employs TRBV5-1 and TRBJ2-4; possibly TRBD1 for D (6 bases). This CDR3 is built from 17 residues. Germline-derived CDR1 and CDR2 are SGHRS and YFSETQ. The V gene lost 1 base and the J gene lost 4 bases, with 18 bases spanning the gap. The CDR3 DNA reads TGCGCCAGCAGCTTGATGGGCAGGGGAATAAGAAAAAACATTCAGTACTTC. Translation gives CASSLMGRGIRKNIQYF.

This clonotype was seen repeatedly, ten times or more. This chain uses TRBV4-3 with TRBJ2-7, with D tentatively TRBD1 or TRBD2 (5 bases each). This CDR3 spans 16 amino acids. From germline, CDR1 is LGHNA and CDR2 YSLEER. The V gene lost 0 bases and the J gene lost 4 bases, with 16 bases spanning the gap. The CDR3, as DNA: TGCGCCAGCAGCCAAGAGGCAGGGACCTACCTATACGAGCAGTACTTC. It codes for CASSQEAGTYLYEQYF.

The V and J genes are TRBV3-1 and TRBJ1-1; no reliable D call. This CDR3 comprises 14 residues. The germline V gene has CDR1 LGHDT and CDR2 YNNKEL (reference sequence). Trimming removed 0 bases at V and 7 bases at J, with 12 bases between. CDR3 DNA: TGTGCCAGCAGCCAAGATAATGTCCCGGTTGAAGCTTTCTTT. Residues: CASSQDNVPVEAFF.

This clonotype was seen a handful of times. The CDR3 coding sequence is TGTGCCAGCAGTTACGACGGGGGATCAACTAATGAAAAACTGTTTTTT. It translates to CASSYDGGSTNEKLFF. The V call is TRBV6-5, the J call TRBJ1-4, with D possibly being TRBD1 (5 bases). Looked up from germline, CDR1 is MNHEY and CDR2 is SVGAGI. The CDR3 length is 16 residues. Trimming removed 2 bases at V and 0 bases at J, with 10 bases between.

The chain is built from TRBV6-2 or TRBV6-3 and TRBJ2-3; 12 bases fit TRBD2. Germline CDR1 MNHEY, CDR2 SVGEGT. This CDR3 contains 15 residues. Germline trimming cut 6 bases from V and 4 bases from J; bases unmatched to any gene: 5. CDR3 sequence (DNA): TGTGCCAGCAGCTCCGGACTAGCGGGACCAGATACGCAGTATTTT. As protein: CASSSGLAGPDTQYF.

About this clonotype: Sequence at one end of the junction differs from germline and may be a read error. J is TRBJ2-5 and V is TRBV19, with a weak D call TRBD1 (5 bases). Germline loops: CDR1 LNHDA, CDR2 SQIVND (reference sequence). CDR3 length: 16 residues. CDR3 DNA sequence: TGTGCCGGTAGTACCAATAGGGTAGGGGCGAAAAGGGCCCAGTACTTC. This sequence encodes CAGSTNRVGAKRAQYF.

The chain recombines TRBV25-1 with TRBJ1-2, with 9 bases matching TRBD1. J was trimmed by 6 bases and V by 8 bases; bases with no gene match: 13. The CDR3 runs 15 residues. Germline V gene lookup returns CDR1 MGHDK and CDR2 SYGVNS. DNA of the CDR3: TGTGCCAGCGGTTCGTGGGACAGGGACCCCGATGGCTACACCTTC. Its protein product is CASGSWDRDPDGYTF.

This rearrangement joins TRBV28 to TRBJ1-4, with D uncertain. Germline V gene lookup returns CDR1 MDHEN and CDR2 SYDVKM. The CDR3 has 16 residues. Between the trimmed V and J ends, which lost 3 bases and 10 bases, there was a span of 21 bases. CDR3: CASSFSRTRVGRKLFF. In DNA form, the CDR3 reads TGTGCCAGCAGTTTCTCTAGAACTCGGGTAGGGCGAAAACTGTTTTTT.

The chain uses TRBV29-1 and TRBJ2-1; no clear D. This CDR3 has 13 amino acids. Looked up from germline, CDR1 is SQVTM and CDR2 is ANQGSEA. V shed 0 bases and J shed 6 bases, with 9 bases lying between them. CDR3 protein: CSVEDPISNEQFF. Written as DNA, the CDR3 is TGCAGCGTTGAAGATCCTATCTCCAATGAGCAGTTCTTC.

This clonotype came up many times. The chain joins TRBV4-1 to TRBJ1-1; perhaps TRBD1 as D (5 bases). From germline, CDR1 is MGHRA and CDR2 YSYEKL. Deletions cut 0 bases from V and 6 bases from J, with 14 bases between. The CDR3 is 15 amino acids. This CDR3 reads CASSQDLAGRAEAFF. In DNA form, the CDR3 reads TGCGCCAGCAGCCAAGATCTCGCAGGGCGGGCTGAAGCTTTCTTT.

In this sample, this clonotype turned up many times. The rearrangement uses TRBV12-3 or TRBV12-4 and TRBJ1-5; the D is unclear. The ends were cut back, 3 bases at V and 5 bases at J, with 14 bases in the middle. This CDR3 has 15 amino acids. This CDR3 reads CASSFGGLRYQPQHF. CDR3 DNA sequence: TGTGCCAGCAGTTTTGGTGGTTTGAGATATCAGCCCCAGCATTTT.

This chain connects TRBV5-1 to TRBJ1-6; 9 bases match TRBD1. The V segment lost 9 bases and the J segment 7 bases; nucleotides outside the gene matches: 2. From germline, CDR1 is SGHRS and CDR2 YFSETQ. The CDR3 covers 12 residues. The CDR3 sequence is CATGTGNSPLHF. CDR3 DNA: TGCGCCACCGGGACAGGGAATTCACCCCTCCACTTT.

This clonotype was recorded a few times. The rearrangement links TRBV13 to TRBJ1-6; tentatively, D is TRBD1 (5 bases). Trimming removed 4 bases from V and 9 bases from J, with 22 bases in between. The CDR3 is 17 amino acids. Germline lookup yields CDR1 PRHDT and CDR2 FYEKMQ (reference sequence). CDR3 in DNA: TGTGCCAGCAGCTCAAGGGGAAATGAGGGAGTGGGTTCACCCCTCCACTTT. Protein product: CASSSRGNEGVGSPLHF.

The V gene is TRBV7-9, the J gene TRBJ2-7, with 7 bases matching TRBD1. V shed 4 bases and J 1 base; nucleotides not matched to a gene: 7. The CDR3 extends over 15 amino acids. From germline, CDR1 is SEHNR and CDR2 FQNEAQ (reference sequence). The CDR3 here is CASSSVGGQSYEQYV. The CDR3 DNA sequence: TGTGCCAGCAGCTCAGTTGGGGGACAGTCCTACGAGCAGTACGTC.

This clonotype was seen many times. The rearrangement uses TRBV20-1 and TRBJ1-1; maybe TRBD1 (6 bases). The ends were cut back, 3 bases at V and 6 bases at J, with 20 bases in the middle. Germline V gene data show CDR1 as DFQATT and CDR2 as SNEGSKA (reference sequence). The CDR3 has 15 residues. The CDR3 coding sequence is TGCAGTGCTAGGGCCGGGGGCAAGTTGGAGTCTGAAGCTTTCTTT. This encodes CSARAGGKLESEAFF.

The chain joins TRBV29-1 to TRBJ1-2; D is possibly TRBD1 (5 bases). V lost 0 bases to trimming and J lost 5 bases, with 13 bases between them. The germline V gene has CDR1 SQVTM and CDR2 ANQGSEA. The CDR3 length is 14 residues. CDR3 sequence (DNA): TGCAGCGTTGAAGATAGTCAGGGATGGTATGGCTACACCTTC. Translating it yields CSVEDSQGWYGYTF.

The chain links TRBV15 to TRBJ1-3, with D tentatively TRBD1 (6 bases). This CDR3 comprises 15 residues. V lost 1 base, J lost 4 bases, and 11 bases lay in between. Germline V lookup: CDR1 LNHNV, CDR2 YYDKDF (reference sequence). The CDR3 bases are TGTGCCACCAGCAGAGGGACAGATGCAGGAAACACCATATATTTT. Translated: CATSRGTDAGNTIYF.

The gene calls are TRBV4-3 and TRBJ1-2; unclear D gene. This CDR3 spans 14 amino acids. Per germline, CDR1 LGHNA and CDR2 YSLEER. The V gene lost 0 bases and the J gene lost 7 bases, with 12 bases spanning the gap. CDR3 residues: CASSQDLWDRGYTF. The CDR3 DNA is TGCGCCAGCAGCCAAGATCTGTGGGATCGTGGCTACACCTTC.

The J gene is TRBJ2-5, the V gene TRBV9, with 7 nucleotides matching TRBD1. The CDR3 is 15 residues long. Germline lookup yields CDR1 SGDLS and CDR2 YYNGEE. V lost 1 base and J lost 4; bases outside the gene matches: 7. CDR3 bases: TGTGCCAGCAGCGTACGACAGGGACGGGGAGAGACCCAGTACTTC. Translating it yields CASSVRQGRGETQYF.

The V and J genes are TRBV7-9 and TRBJ2-1; D may be TRBD2 (6 bases). CDR1 SEHNR and CDR2 FQNEAQ come from the germline V gene (reference sequence). The CDR3 sequence is 17 residues long. The V and J ends lost 8 bases and 0 bases respectively, with 20 bases between them. The CDR3 spells CASRGGYGRSSYNEQFF. The CDR3 nucleotides read TGTGCCAGCCGTGGGGGGTACGGCAGGAGCTCCTACAATGAGCAGTTCTTC.

The rearrangement uses TRBV10-3 and TRBJ2-3; D remains unclear. The V gene's germline CDR1 is ENHRY and CDR2 SYGVKD. This CDR3 contains 14 residues. Trimming stripped 7 bases from V and 0 bases from J, with 11 bases between. CDR3 loop: CAINPVNSTDTQYF. The CDR3 nucleotides are TGTGCCATCAATCCCGTAAATAGCACAGATACGCAGTATTTT.